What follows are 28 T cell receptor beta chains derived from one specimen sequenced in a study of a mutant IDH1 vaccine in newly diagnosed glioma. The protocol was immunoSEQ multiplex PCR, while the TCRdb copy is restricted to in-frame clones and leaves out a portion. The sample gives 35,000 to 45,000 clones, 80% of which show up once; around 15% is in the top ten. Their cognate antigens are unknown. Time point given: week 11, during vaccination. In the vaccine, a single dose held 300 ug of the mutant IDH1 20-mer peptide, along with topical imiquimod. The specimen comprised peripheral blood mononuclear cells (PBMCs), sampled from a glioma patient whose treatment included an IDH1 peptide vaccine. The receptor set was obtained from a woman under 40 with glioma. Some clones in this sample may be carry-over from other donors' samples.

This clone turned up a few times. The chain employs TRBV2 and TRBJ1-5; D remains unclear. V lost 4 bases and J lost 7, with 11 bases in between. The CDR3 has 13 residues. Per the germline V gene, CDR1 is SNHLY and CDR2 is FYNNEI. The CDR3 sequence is CASSASFTQPQHF. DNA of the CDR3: TGTGCCAGCAGTGCGAGTTTCACACAGCCCCAGCATTTT.

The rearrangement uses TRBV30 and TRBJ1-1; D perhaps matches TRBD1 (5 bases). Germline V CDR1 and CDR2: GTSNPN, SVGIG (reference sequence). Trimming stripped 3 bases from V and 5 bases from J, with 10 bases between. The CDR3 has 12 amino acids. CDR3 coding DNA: TGTGCCTGGAGCGGGGGAGGAACTGAAGCTTTCTTT. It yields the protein CAWSGGGTEAFF.

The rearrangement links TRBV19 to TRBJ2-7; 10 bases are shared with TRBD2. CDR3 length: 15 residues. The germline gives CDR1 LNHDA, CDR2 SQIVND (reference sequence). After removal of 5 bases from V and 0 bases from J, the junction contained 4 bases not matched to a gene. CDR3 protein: CASSESSGSSYEQYF. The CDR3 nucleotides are TGTGCCAGTAGTGAGTCTAGCGGGAGCTCCTACGAGCAGTACTTC.

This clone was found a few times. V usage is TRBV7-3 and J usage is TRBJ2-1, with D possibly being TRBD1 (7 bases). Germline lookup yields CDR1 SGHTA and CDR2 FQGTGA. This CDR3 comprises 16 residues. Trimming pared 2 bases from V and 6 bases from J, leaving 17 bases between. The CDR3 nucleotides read TGTGCCAGCAGCTTACAGGGGGGCGCTTCATCCAATGAGCAGTTCTTC. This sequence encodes CASSLQGGASSNEQFF.

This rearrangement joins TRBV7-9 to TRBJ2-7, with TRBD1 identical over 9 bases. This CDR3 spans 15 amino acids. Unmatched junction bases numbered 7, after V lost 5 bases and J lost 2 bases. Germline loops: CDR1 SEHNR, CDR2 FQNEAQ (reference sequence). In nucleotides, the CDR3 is TGTGCCAGCAGCGGACAGGGGAGGGAAGCCTACGAGCAGTACTTC. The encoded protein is CASSGQGREAYEQYF.

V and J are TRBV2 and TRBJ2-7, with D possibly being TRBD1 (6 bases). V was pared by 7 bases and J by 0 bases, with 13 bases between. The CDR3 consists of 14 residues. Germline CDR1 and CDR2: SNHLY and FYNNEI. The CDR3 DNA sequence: TGTGCCAGCACCCCGAGGGGGATCTCCTACGAGCAGTACTTC. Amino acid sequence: CASTPRGISYEQYF. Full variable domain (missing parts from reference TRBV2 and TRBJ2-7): EPEVTQTPSHQVTQMGQEVILRCVPISNHLYFYWYRQILGQKVEFLVSFYNNEISEKSEIFDDQFSVERPDGSNFTLKIRSTKLEDSAMYFCASTPRGISYEQYFGPGTRLTVT.

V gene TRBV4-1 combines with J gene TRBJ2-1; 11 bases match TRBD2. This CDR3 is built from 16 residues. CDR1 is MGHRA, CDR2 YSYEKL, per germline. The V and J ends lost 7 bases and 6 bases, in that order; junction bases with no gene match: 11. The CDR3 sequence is CASNTNVAGGPNEQFF. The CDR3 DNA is TGCGCCAGCAACACCAACGTAGCGGGAGGGCCCAATGAGCAGTTCTTC.

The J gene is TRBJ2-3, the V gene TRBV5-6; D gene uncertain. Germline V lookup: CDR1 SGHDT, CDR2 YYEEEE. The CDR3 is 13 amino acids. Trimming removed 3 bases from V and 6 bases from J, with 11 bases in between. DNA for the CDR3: TGTGCCAGCAGCTGGTGGACCTCGGATACGCAGTATTTT. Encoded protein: CASSWWTSDTQYF.

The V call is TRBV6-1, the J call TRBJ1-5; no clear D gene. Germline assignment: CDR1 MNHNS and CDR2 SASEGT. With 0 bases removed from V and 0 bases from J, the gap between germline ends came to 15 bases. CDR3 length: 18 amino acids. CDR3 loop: CASSEADFWGYSNQPQHF. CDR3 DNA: TGTGCCAGCAGTGAAGCGGATTTCTGGGGTTATAGCAATCAGCCCCAGCATTTT.

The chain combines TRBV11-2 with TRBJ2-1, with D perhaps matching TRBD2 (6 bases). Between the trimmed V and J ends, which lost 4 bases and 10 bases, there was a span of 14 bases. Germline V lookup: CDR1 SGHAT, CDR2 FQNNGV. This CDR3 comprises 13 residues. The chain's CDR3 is CASSSDPAGEQFF. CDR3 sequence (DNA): TGTGCCAGCAGCTCGGACCCGGCGGGAGAGCAGTTCTTC. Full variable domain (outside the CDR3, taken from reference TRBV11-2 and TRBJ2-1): EAGVAQSPRYKIIEKRQSVAFWCNPISGHATLYWYQQILGQGPKLLIQFQNNGVVDDSQLPKDRFSAERLKGVDSTLKIQPAKLEDSAVYLCASSSDPAGEQFFGPGTRLTVL.

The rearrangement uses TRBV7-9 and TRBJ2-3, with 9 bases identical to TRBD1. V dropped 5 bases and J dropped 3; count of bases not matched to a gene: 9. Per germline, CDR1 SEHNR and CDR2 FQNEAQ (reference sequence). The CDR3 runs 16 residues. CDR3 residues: CASSAGTGTLTDTQYF. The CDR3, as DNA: TGTGCCAGCAGCGCCGGGACAGGGACCCTGACAGATACGCAGTATTTT. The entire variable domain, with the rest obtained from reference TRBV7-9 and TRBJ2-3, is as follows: DTGVSQNPRHKITKRGQNVTFRCDPISEHNRLYWYRQTLGQGPEFLTYFQNEAQLEKSRLLSDRFSAERPKGSFSTLEIQRTEQGDSAMYLCASSAGTGTLTDTQYFGPGTRLTVL.

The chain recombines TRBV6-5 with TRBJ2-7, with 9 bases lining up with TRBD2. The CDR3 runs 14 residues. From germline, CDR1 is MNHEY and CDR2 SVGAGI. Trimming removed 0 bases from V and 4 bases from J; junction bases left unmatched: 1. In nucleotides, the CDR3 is TGTGCCAGCAGTTACTCGCGGGAGGGGTACGAGCAGTACTTC. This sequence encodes CASSYSREGYEQYF.

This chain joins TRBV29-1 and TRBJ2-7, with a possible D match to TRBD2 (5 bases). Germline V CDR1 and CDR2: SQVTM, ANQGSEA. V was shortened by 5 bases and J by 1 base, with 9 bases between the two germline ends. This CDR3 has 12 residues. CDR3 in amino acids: CSVLSGSYEQYF. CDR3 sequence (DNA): TGCAGCGTTCTCTCGGGGTCCTACGAGCAGTACTTC.

CDR3 sequence: CAGPRDRRTSGTQYF. CDR3 nucleotides: TGTGCCGGCCCCAGGGACAGGCGCACCTCGGGGACCCAGTACTTC. The V call is TRBV6-9, the J call TRBJ2-5, with 8 bases identical to TRBD1. Per germline, CDR1 MNHGY and CDR2 SVAAGI. This CDR3 has 15 amino acids. Trimming cost V 11 bases and J 7 bases; bases outside gene matches: 18.

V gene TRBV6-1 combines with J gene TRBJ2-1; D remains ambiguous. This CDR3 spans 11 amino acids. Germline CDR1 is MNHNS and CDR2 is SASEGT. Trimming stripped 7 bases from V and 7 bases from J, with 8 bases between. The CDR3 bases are TGTGCCAGCACCGAGAAAAATGAGCAGTTCTTC. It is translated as CASTEKNEQFF.

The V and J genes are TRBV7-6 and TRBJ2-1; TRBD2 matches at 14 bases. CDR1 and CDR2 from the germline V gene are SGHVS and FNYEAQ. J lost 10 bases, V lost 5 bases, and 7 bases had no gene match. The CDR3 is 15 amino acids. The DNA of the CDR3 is TGTGCCAGCAGCCCGGGGGGACTAGCGGGAGAAGAGCAGTTCTTC. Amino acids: CASSPGGLAGEEQFF. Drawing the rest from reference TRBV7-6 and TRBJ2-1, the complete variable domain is GAGVSQSPRYKVTKRGQDVALRCDPISGHVSLYWYRQALGQGPEFLTYFNYEAQQDKSGLPNDRFSAERPEGSISTLTIQRTEQRDSAMYRCASSPGGLAGEEQFFGPGTRLTVL.

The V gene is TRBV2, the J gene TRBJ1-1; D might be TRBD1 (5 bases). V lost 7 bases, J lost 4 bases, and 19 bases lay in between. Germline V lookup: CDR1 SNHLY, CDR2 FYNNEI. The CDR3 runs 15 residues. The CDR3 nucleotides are TGTGCCAGCAACCGCAGGGATGCCCTGGGCACTGAAGCTTTCTTT. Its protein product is CASNRRDALGTEAFF.

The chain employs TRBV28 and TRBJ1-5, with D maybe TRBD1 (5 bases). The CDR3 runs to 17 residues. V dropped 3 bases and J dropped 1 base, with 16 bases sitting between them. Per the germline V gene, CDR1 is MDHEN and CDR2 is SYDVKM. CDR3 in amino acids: CASSFPRQLVSNQPQHF. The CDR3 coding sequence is TGTGCCAGCAGTTTCCCGCGACAGTTAGTCAGCAATCAGCCCCAGCATTTT.

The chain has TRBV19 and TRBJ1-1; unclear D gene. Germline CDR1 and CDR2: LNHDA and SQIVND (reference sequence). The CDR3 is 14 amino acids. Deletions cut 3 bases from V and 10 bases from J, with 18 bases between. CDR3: CASSIGWTSPGAFF. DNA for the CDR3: TGTGCCAGTAGTATTGGATGGACTTCACCGGGAGCTTTCTTT.

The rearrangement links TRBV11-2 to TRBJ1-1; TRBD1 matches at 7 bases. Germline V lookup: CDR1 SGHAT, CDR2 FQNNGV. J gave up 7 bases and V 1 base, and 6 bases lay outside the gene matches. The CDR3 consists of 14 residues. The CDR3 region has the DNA TGTGCCAGCAGCTTAGCTAGGGGACAGCTTGAAGCTTTCTTT. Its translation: CASSLARGQLEAFF.

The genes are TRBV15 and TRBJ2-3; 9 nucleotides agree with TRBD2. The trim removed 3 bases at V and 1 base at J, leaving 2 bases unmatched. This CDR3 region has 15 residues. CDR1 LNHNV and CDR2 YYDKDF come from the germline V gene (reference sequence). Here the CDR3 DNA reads TGTGCCACCAGCAGGCGGGAGGGGGGCACAGATACGCAGTATTTT. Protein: CATSRREGGTDTQYF.

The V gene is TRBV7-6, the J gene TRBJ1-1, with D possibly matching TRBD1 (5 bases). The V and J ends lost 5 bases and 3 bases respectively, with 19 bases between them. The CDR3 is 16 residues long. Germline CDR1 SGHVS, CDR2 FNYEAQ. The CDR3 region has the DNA TGTGCCAGCAGCCCCAGGGCAGGGAGGATGGACACTGAAGCTTTCTTT. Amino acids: CASSPRAGRMDTEAFF. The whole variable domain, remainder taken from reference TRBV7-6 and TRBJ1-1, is GAGVSQSPRYKVTKRGQDVALRCDPISGHVSLYWYRQALGQGPEFLTYFNYEAQQDKSGLPNDRFSAERPEGSISTLTIQRTEQRDSAMYRCASSPRAGRMDTEAFFGQGTRLTVV.

The CDR3 coding sequence is TGTGCCAGCAGCTTGGAAGGACTAGCCTACGAGCAGTACTTC. This gives the protein CASSLEGLAYEQYF. The chain links TRBV5-4 to TRBJ2-7, with 7 bases that match TRBD2. The V gene's germline CDR1 is SGHNT and CDR2 YYREEE (reference sequence). This CDR3 contains 14 residues. V gave up 0 bases and J gave up 2 bases; unmatched junction bases: 2.

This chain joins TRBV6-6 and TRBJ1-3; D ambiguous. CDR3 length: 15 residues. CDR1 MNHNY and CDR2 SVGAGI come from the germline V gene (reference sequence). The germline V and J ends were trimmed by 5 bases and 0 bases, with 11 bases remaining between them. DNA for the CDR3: TGTGCCAGCAGTGGTCACACGGTCTCTGGAAACACCATATATTTT. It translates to CASSGHTVSGNTIYF.

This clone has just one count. The CDR3 here is CASSVGSDSYEQYF. The CDR3 DNA follows: TGTGCCAGCAGCGTAGGCTCTGACAGCTACGAGCAGTACTTC. V is TRBV9 and J is TRBJ2-7; D perhaps matches TRBD1 (5 bases). This CDR3 comprises 14 residues. In germline, CDR1 is SGDLS, CDR2 YYNGEE. Trimming cost V 0 bases and J 3 bases, with 10 bases left between them.

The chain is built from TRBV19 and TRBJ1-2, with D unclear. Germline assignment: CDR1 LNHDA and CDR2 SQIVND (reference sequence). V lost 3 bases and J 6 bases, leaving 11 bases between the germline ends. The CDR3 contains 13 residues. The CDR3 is CASSMGTLNGYTF. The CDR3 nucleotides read TGTGCCAGTAGTATGGGAACCCTAAATGGCTACACCTTC.

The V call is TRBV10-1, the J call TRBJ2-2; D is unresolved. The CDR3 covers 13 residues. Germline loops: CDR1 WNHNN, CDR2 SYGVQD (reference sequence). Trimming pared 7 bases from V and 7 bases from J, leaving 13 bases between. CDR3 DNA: TGCGCCAGCAAGCCGGGCAAAGTCGGGGAGCTGTTTTTT. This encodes CASKPGKVGELFF.

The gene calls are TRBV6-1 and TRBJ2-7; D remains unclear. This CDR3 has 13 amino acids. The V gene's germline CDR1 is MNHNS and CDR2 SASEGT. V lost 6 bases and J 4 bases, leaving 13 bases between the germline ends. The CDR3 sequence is CASRDGPSYEQYF. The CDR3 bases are TGTGCCAGCAGGGACGGTCCTTCTTACGAGCAGTACTTC.